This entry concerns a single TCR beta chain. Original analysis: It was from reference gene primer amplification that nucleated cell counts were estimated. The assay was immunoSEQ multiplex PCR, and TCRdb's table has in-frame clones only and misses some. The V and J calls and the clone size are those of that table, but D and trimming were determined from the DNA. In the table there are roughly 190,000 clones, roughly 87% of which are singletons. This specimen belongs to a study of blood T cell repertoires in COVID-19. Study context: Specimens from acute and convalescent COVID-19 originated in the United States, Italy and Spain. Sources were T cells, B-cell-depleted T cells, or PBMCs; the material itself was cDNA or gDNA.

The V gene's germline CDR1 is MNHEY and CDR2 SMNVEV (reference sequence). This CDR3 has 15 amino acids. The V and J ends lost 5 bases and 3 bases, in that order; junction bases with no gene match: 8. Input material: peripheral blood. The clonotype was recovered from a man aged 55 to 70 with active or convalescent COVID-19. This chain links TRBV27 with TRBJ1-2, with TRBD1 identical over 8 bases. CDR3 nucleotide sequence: TGTGCCAGCAGTCCCGGCGGACAGGGCTACTATGGCTACACCTTC. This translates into CASSPGGQGYYGYTF.